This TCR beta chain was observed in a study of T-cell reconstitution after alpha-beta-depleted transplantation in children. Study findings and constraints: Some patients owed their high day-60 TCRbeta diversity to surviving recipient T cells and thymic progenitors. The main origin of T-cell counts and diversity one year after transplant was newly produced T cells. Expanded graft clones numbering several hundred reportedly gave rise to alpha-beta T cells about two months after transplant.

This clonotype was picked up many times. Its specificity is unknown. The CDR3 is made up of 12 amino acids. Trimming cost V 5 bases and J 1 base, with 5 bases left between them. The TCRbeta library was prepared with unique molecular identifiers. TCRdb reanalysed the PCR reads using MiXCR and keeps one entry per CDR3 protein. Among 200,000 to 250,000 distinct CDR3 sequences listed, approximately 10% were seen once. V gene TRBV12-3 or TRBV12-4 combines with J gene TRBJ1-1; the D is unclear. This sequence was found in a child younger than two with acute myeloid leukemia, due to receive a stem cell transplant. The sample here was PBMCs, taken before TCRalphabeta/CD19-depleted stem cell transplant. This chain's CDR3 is CASSRGNTEAFF. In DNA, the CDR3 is TGTGCCAGCAGTCGAGGGAACACTGAAGCTTTCTTT.